The rows below give T cell receptor beta chains drawn from one sample of a study of blood T cell repertoires in COVID-19. The protocol was immunoSEQ multiplex PCR, while the TCRdb copy is restricted to in-frame clones and leaves out a portion. The repertoire holds some 120,000 clones, roughly 80% seen once, with less than 8% in the top ten. Input material: peripheral blood. These receptors all come from a man in his 70s with acute or convalescent COVID-19. Both conserved end residues are trimmed from each CDR3.

v_call	j_call	cdr3_length	cdr3_aa
TRBV5-5	TRBJ2-3	15	ASSWGYSGDGRDTQY
TRBV6-5	TRBJ1-6	13	ASSYAWTVNSPLH
TRBV28	TRBJ1-2	13	ASSLFTVGGERYT
TRBV6-5	TRBJ2-2	13	ASSSGQTNTGELF
TRBV12-5	TRBJ2-1	13	ASGLVLGSYNEQF
TRBV5-1	TRBJ2-1	12	ASSFGGQNNEQF
TRBV15	TRBJ1-5	12	ATSRGSGNQPQH
TRBV18	TRBJ2-7	14	ASSRDTSGSSYEQY
TRBV27	TRBJ2-1	14	ASSYTGTTSYNEQF
TRBV7-3	TRBJ2-1	14	ASRLPSGQGKNEQF
TRBV19	TRBJ1-5	14	ASSIHLGQGNQPQH
TRBV28	TRBJ2-5	11	ASSSRKTGGQY
TRBV6-2/TRBV6-3	TRBJ2-1	12	ASSYRREANEQF
TRBV5-1	TRBJ1-5	14	ASSLGDSPGIQPQH
TRBV3-1/TRBV3-2	TRBJ2-5	11	ASSQSYQETQY
TRBV28	TRBJ1-2	13	ASSPGTGKTYGYT
TRBV3-1/TRBV3-2	TRBJ2-3	10	ASSPTSGRWH
TRBV19	TRBJ2-3	13	ASSGGSHSTDTQY
TRBV10-3	TRBJ2-2	13	AIWEGGRSAGELF
TRBV5-1	TRBJ2-5	11	ASSLDGRETQY
TRBV28	TRBJ2-7	10	ASSIFRGEQY
TRBV11-1	TRBJ2-2	14	ASTVSQTIGTGELF
TRBV5-1	TRBJ2-3	13	ASSRGQGGGDTQY
TRBV18	TRBJ2-1	12	ASSPGQLHNEQF
TRBV7-3	TRBJ2-3	13	ASSPTSGSPDTQY
TRBV5-1	TRBJ1-4	15	ASSLGQGAPGKEKLF
TRBV11-2	TRBJ2-7	12	ASSLEGTGGEQY
TRBV9	TRBJ1-6	13	ASSVDGQGVSPLH
TRBV18	TRBJ1-1	12	ASSQMRDFGGAF
TRBV27	TRBJ1-4	12	ASSGQGRNEKLF
TRBV5-6	TRBJ1-6	14	ASSTVIGQGRSPLH
TRBV9	TRBJ2-3	12	ASSVGLITDTQY
TRBV7-6	TRBJ2-6	17	ASSSPGTSRRSGANVLT
TRBV29-1	TRBJ2-3	10	SVEREADTQY
TRBV7-9	TRBJ1-6	12	ASSLTGPNSPLH
TRBV9	TRBJ1-3	12	ASSVRTTGNTIY
TRBV5-1	TRBJ1-1	11	ASSFGEVAEAF
TRBV15	TRBJ1-5	11	ATSRDRGQPQH